This is a list of T cell receptor beta chains from one sample in a study of T cell repertoires in cytomegalovirus infection. TCRdb re-derived calls from the reads in MiXCR, one entry per CDR3 protein. The data contain approximately 730,000 distinct CDR3 sequences, about 29% of them seen just once; the ten biggest clones take up about 12%. These receptors have no identified antigens. Sequences were derived from cultured CD8+ T cells from PBMCs, sampled from culture after CMV antigen stimulation. The receptor source for this set is a human donor in good health (CMV status not recorded). Some clones in this sample may be carry-over from other donors' samples. Each CDR3 is given with its conserved first and last residue. A D gene is named only where the DNA matches it firmly. Clone size is stated in some rows and not others, as once, few, many or a class when expanded.

V gene	D gene	J gene	clone size	CDR3 protein	CDR3 DNA
TRBV12-3/TRBV12-4	TRBD2	TRBJ2-1	few	CASIPAGSSYNEQFF	TGTGCCAGCATCCCAGCGGGGAGCTCCTACAATGAGCAGTTCTTC
TRBV7-2	-	TRBJ2-4	many	CASSLPWSRTSDIQYF	TGTGCCAGCAGCCTCCCTTGGTCACGCACCTCGGACATTCAGTACTTC
TRBV7-9	-	TRBJ1-3	few	CASRPVGAGNTIYF	TGTGCCAGCAGACCTGTAGGAGCTGGAAACACCATATATTTT
TRBV7-9	-	TRBJ1-5	many	CASSQDPSNQPQHF	TGTGCCAGCAGCCAGGACCCTAGCAATCAGCCCCAGCATTTT
TRBV19	TRBD1	TRBJ1-2	-	CASQSGTGRGYTF	TGTGCCAGTCAATCCGGGACAGGGCGCGGCTACACCTTC
TRBV12-3/TRBV12-4	TRBD2	TRBJ2-5	-	CASSYPSGDMTQYF	TGTGCCAGCAGTTACCCTAGCGGGGACATGACCCAGTACTTC
TRBV11-2	TRBD2	TRBJ2-3	-	CASSLSGVPTDTQYF	TGTGCCAGCAGTCTTAGCGGGGTACCCACAGATACGCAGTATTTT
TRBV12-3/TRBV12-4	-	TRBJ1-1	many	CASSFTASGTRMNTEAFF	TGTGCCAGCAGTTTCACCGCCTCAGGGACCCGGATGAACACTGAAGCTTTCTTT
TRBV20-1	-	TRBJ2-7	-	CSAKSYEQYF	TGCAGTGCTAAGTCCTACGAGCAGTACTTC
TRBV7-2	TRBD1	TRBJ1-2	many	CASTKTGGAYGYTF	TGTGCCAGCACCAAAACAGGGGGCGCCTATGGCTACACCTTC
TRBV7-2	-	TRBJ1-5	-	CASSLESGINQPQHF	TGTGCCAGCAGCTTAGAGAGTGGGATCAATCAGCCCCAGCATTTT
TRBV5-4	TRBD1	TRBJ2-1	-	CASSLEDRGVDEQFF	TGTGCCAGCAGCTTGGAGGACAGGGGAGTTGATGAGCAGTTCTTC
TRBV4-1	TRBD1	TRBJ1-1	-	CASSQSGGFTEAFF	TGCGCCAGCAGCCAGTCAGGGGGCTTCACTGAAGCTTTCTTT
TRBV7-2	-	TRBJ1-5	many	CASSLEAEDYSNQPQHF	TGTGCCAGCAGCTTAGAGGCAGAAGATTATAGCAATCAGCCCCAGCATTTT
TRBV7-9	-	TRBJ2-4	few	CASSITGGATYVAKNIQYF	TGTGCCAGCAGTATTACGGGTGGGGCAACGTACGTTGCCAAAAACATTCAGTACTTC
TRBV6-1	TRBD1	TRBJ1-5	few	CASRLRWGTGDQPQHF	TGTGCCAGCAGGCTAAGATGGGGGACAGGTGACCAGCCCCAGCATTTT
TRBV7-8	TRBD1	TRBJ2-1	many	CASSLADRGTGDRDEQFF	TGTGCCAGCAGCTTAGCGGATCGTGGGACAGGGGATAGAGATGAGCAGTTCTTC
TRBV5-5	-	TRBJ1-6	-	CASSAGFRSYNSPLHF	TGTGCCAGCAGCGCAGGGTTTCGCTCCTATAATTCACCCCTCCACTTT
TRBV20-1	-	TRBJ1-1	-	CSAREGVGRGVRGEAFF	TGCAGTGCTAGAGAGGGGGTAGGGAGAGGGGTTAGGGGTGAAGCTTTCTTT
TRBV7-6	-	TRBJ2-5	many	CASSLEYLGGQETQYF	TGTGCCAGCAGCTTAGAGTACCTTGGGGGGCAGGAGACCCAGTACTTC
TRBV5-6	-	TRBJ2-3	many	CASSWGTGITDTQYF	TGTGCCAGCAGCTGGGGGACCGGAATCACAGATACGCAGTATTTT
TRBV7-2	-	TRBJ1-5	many	CASSIGPSNQPQHF	TGTGCCAGCAGCATCGGCCCGAGCAATCAGCCCCAGCATTTT
TRBV7-9	-	TRBJ1-2	-	CASSGGHIYGYTF	TGTGCCAGCAGCGGAGGACACATCTATGGCTACACCTTC